One TCR beta chain is described in this entry. Its antigen is not identified. Full-length variable regions came from constant-region reverse primers plus semi-nested Nested Universal Primer A PCR. TCRdb re-derived calls from the 5' RACE reads in MiXCR, one entry per CDR3 protein. The repertoire holds tens of thousands of distinct CDR3 sequences, less than 35% seen once, with around 3.9% in the top ten. Per germline, CDR1 MGHRA and CDR2 YSYEKL. The length of the CDR3 is 16 residues. Trimming removed 4 bases from V and 1 base from J; junction bases left unmatched: 9. Study-wide results and caveats: Larger-cohort validation covered only one TCR beta V-J rearrangement.

The TCR originated in a female donor with breast cancer. Material: memory CD4+ T cells sorted from a lymph node. As for subset: memory CD4+ T cells, CD4+CD45RO+CD25-. V usage is TRBV4-1 and J usage is TRBJ2-5; 7 bases match TRBD2. This chain's CDR3 is CASSPRRAGIQETQYF. CDR3 nucleotide sequence: TGCGCCAGCAGCCCCCGACGAGCGGGGATCCAAGAGACCCAGTACTTC.